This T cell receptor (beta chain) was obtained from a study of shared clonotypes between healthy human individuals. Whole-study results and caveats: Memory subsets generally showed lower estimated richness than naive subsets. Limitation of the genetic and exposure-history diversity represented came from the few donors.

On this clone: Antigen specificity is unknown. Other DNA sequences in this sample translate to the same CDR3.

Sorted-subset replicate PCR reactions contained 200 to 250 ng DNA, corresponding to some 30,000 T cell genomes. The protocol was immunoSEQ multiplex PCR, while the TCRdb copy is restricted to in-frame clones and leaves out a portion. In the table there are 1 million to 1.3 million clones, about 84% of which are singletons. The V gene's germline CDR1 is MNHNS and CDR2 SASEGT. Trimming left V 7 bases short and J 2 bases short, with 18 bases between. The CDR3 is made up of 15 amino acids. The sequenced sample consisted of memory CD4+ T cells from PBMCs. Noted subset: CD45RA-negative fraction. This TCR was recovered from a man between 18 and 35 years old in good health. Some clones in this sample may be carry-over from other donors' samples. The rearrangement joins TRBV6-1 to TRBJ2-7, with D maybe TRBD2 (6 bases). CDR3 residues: CASTQPGTGTYEQYF. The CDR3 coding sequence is TGTGCCAGCACCCAACCCGGGACTGGGACCTACGAGCAGTACTTC.